This note documents a single T cell receptor (beta chain) sequence. Its specific antigen is unknown. No much larger clonotype is one base removed from it; base qualities were not supplied. Based on the germline V gene, the CDR1 and CDR2 sequences are MNHEY and SVGAGI. Measured from the cysteine to the phenylalanine, the CDR3 is 15 residues long. The sequence is cut down to CDR3 DNA, 45 bases in frame from base 1. Germline trimming: 6 bases from V, 4 bases from J; junction bases outside gene matches: 8. In total, more than 500 healthy bone marrow donors made up the cohort. Cohort members were all nominally healthy when sampled, although unrecorded immune exposures were likely present. CMV serostatus was recorded as positive for about 300 and negative for about 55% of the roughly 700 cohort members, whereas no CMV serostatus was recorded for the donor in question. Each donor provided a peripheral blood sample, and peripheral blood mononuclear cells were used for TCR beta sequencing. Genomic DNA extraction from the blood cell samples was performed with the Qiagen DNeasy Blood Extraction Kit.

The record originates from a study of cytomegalovirus exposure and HLA in healthy donors (dated by TCRdb to the late 2010s). Context from the whole study: According to an earlier analysis of several hundred of the donors, about 179 million T cells yielded approximately 120 million unique TCR beta sequences and less than 300 Gb of sequence data. High-throughput TCR immunosequencing, statistical association of individual TCRs with disease status, and machine learning were combined to predict cytomegalovirus infection status. Class I and class II HLA loci were covered by the typing at four-digit resolution. About 320 gigabases of sequencing data and approximately 93 million unique TCR sequences were included in an early release covering around 600 HLA-typed donors. About five DR-DQ haplotypes were treated as single units for association and clustering because of strong linkage in the cohort. The aim of the study was to test whether cataloging public T cell receptors could identify signatures of past pathogen exposure. The study profiled the T cell repertoires of hundreds of subjects by immunosequencing and related them to cytomegalovirus serostatus. Typing coverage varied by locus: roughly 629-630 donors for A, B, C, DRB1 and DQB1; approximately 500 for DQA1; about 600 for DPA1; approximately 470 for DPB1. Of the roughly 400 genotyped donors, about 80% fell in the genetic ancestry cluster associated with self-reported Caucasian donors. The later analysis used no new phenotypic data to find candidate immune exposures, relying instead on TCR beta sequences and their occurrence across donors. A later genetic analysis used genome-wide SNP genotypes for about 55% of the 666 donors, treating that subset as a discovery cohort. A later analysis re-examined previously published TCR beta repertoires from roughly 650 donors and added high-resolution HLA genotyping to investigate patterns of TCR occurrence. Every repertoire in the discovery cohort had been generated on one and the same sequencing platform. Besides the first cohort of 666 subjects, a separate validation cohort made up of 120 different subjects was used. An earlier analysis of 587 of the donors used high-throughput TCR beta sequencing to judge whether each TCR beta V gene segment behaved as functional or pseudogenic. Donor age, sex, ethnicity and CMV serostatus were compiled together with the repertoire data. Among roughly 400 genotyped donors of the cohort, an average of about 220,000 unique TCR beta nucleotide sequences was sequenced per donor, of which about 19% were non-productive. Here is what the overall study found, with its caveats: Presence/absence analyses assumed roughly uniform sequencing depth across donors, an assumption that may not hold. Because some donors lacked HLA typing at each locus, the association tests relied only on the typed subset. An association between a missense DCLRE1C variant and V-gene and J-gene trimming of TCR beta chains was found in a later genetic analysis and replicated in an independent cohort. A later analysis reported that several top co-occurrence clusters appeared linked to parvovirus B19, influenza, CMV and Epstein-Barr virus. Most TCR sequences were seen in very few donors, while some public TCRs were found in many individuals. The only immune exposure information available for the cohort was CMV serostatus. The authors suggested that the approach could potentially be extended to other disease states and immunological phenotypes. In vitro tests confirmed that a few of the cytomegalovirus-associated TCR beta chains recognize cytomegalovirus antigens. Some IMGT-functional V segments, including TRBV6-2 and TRBV6-3, could not be told apart with the 87-base-pair reads, so those segments were excluded. Correlated functional status among segregating V segments might be attributable to linkage disequilibrium, but an unknown experimental factor could not be ruled out. About 17 rarely observed V segments, including chromosome 9 orphons, were excluded from the earlier analysis of about 600 of the donors because counts were too low. In both the original and validation cohorts, the classifier was reported to diagnose cytomegalovirus status with high specificity and sensitivity. In a later analysis, TCR association rates were found to vary across HLA loci, with the most associated TCRs seen for DRB1 alleles and the fewest for HLA-C alleles. A cluster of highly shared sequence variants was judged likely to represent a technical artifact of the sequencing pipeline. A further reported finding was that TCR beta sequences accurately predicted the HLA-A and HLA-B alleles for most subjects in the first cohort. When HLA alleles, especially DR and DQ, strongly co-occurred, TCR associations were difficult to assign to individual alleles. According to a later genetic analysis, donors in an Asian-associated ancestry cluster had fewer N-insertions in productive TCRs than the approximately 690-donor mean. Compared with equally common non-associated chains, HLA-associated TCR beta chains in a later analysis were more clonally expanded and had lower generation probabilities. A later analysis found that most CMV-associated TCR beta chains appeared HLA-restricted, with HLA associations seemingly driven largely by CMV exposure. Specific HLA alleles were associated with 18,000 or so TCR beta sequences at a false discovery rate of 0.05 in a later analysis. A total of fewer than 200 TCR beta chains were listed by the study as associated with cytomegalovirus. An earlier analysis of roughly 570 of the donors showed that most TCR beta V segments appeared in productive rearrangements either about 87% or about 30% of the time, which broadly matched IMGT annotations. In this cohort, only TCR beta chains were sequenced, and detectable features were limited by the absence of alpha or paired-chain data.

Receptor libraries were prepared by the immunoSEQ multiplex PCR assay. For the multiplex PCR, a mixture combining 60 forward primers for TCR Vbeta segments and 13 reverse primers for TCR Jbeta segments was used. The CDR3 region of rearranged TCR beta genes was amplified from genomic DNA by a multiplex PCR assay. The Illumina HiSeq System was used to sequence the amplified TCR beta libraries as 87-base-pair reads. Per the original workflow: Across the 700 or so repertoires, a later analysis counted tens of millions of unique TCR beta chains, around 11 million of which were shared by at least two donors. Raw reads were error-corrected and collapsed into unique sequences by a nearest-neighbor algorithm in which closely related sequences were merged to remove PCR and sequencing errors. V, D and J gene segments were assigned by aligning CDR3 sequences to IMGT reference sequences. For a sequence to be retained, a match of at least six nucleotides to both a V gene segment and a J gene segment was required. A rearrangement was called productive if the CDR3 had no stop codons and remained in frame with V and J, and every other rearrangement was called non-productive. Following IMGT convention, CDR3 was defined as the stretch from the second conserved V-encoded cysteine to the conserved J-encoded phenylalanine. Sequences without an unambiguous match to a single V gene segment were excluded from the earlier analysis of a few hundred of the donors. An earlier analysis of roughly 590 of the donors called V segments functional above 56.7% productive rearrangements and segregating when the between-donor standard deviation exceeded 5%. To diagnose cytomegalovirus status from the catalog of TCR beta chain sequences, a statistical classification framework was built. In a later analysis, TCR nucleotide sequences were compared against IMGT/GENE-DB human TR gene sequences so that V and J genes could be assigned. Using the TCRdist pipeline, a later analysis assigned CDR3 sequences along with most-parsimonious VDJ recombination scenarios. In a later analysis, each TCR beta chain was defined by its CDR3 amino acid sequence together with its V-gene family, and reads lacking a unique V-gene family were excluded. A later analysis removed 500 to 650 highly shared, low-generation-probability nucleotide sequences to deal with suspected cross-contamination and a sequencing artifact. In a later analysis, a clonal expansion index was calculated for each public chain from normalized within-repertoire ranks of inferred template counts. In a later analysis, generation probabilities were computed using a VDJ recombination model fitted to out-of-frame rearrangements, and the results were checked against IGoR. Hypergeometric tests were used in a later analysis to score TCR-TCR, TCR-HLA and TCR-CMV co-occurrence, with a repertoire-size bias correction applied to the TCR pairs. To estimate false discovery rates, a later analysis permuted the HLA or CMV assignments 20 times. In a later analysis, co-occurring TCRs were grouped using DBSCAN, and TCRdist sequence similarity was added for clustering within HLA-allele-positive subsets. For co-occurrence clustering, repertoires with fewer than 30,000 or more than 120,000 public chains were excluded, along with 5 or 6 repertoires with anomalous nucleotide sharing. TCRdb carries this immuneACCESS record with in-frame sequences only. Its versions omit some clonotypes, under half of them owing to an unresolved V gene in the studies checked, with the rest unexplained. The DNA was the basis for D and trimming; V, J and clone size are from that table. In all, the sample holds under 170,000 clones, and more than 75% of those were seen once. Roughly 3.6% of the sample rests with the top ten.

The sequence was obtained from a human donor in good health. The rearranged segments are TRBV6-5 and TRBJ2-1, and 8 bases in between align with TRBD2. Material: PBMCs. The CDR3 protein sequence reads: CASRPSGRLYNEQFF. The bases are TGTGCCAGCAGACCCAGCGGGAGATTATACAATGAGCAGTTCTTC.